This T cell receptor (beta chain) emerged from a study of tumor and adjacent non-tumor tissue in lung cancer. The library came from three nested PCR rounds adapted from ARM-PCR protocols. TCRdb itself ran the multiplex PCR reads through MiXCR, one entry per CDR3 protein. The data contain about 75,000 distinct CDR3 sequences, 60% to 85% of them singletons. Germline CDR1 is DFQATT and CDR2 is SNEGSKA (reference sequence). The length of the CDR3 is 14 residues. V lost 2 bases to trimming and J lost 8 bases, with 15 bases between them. This sample's RNA came from whole unsorted tissue. Ten or more counts support this clonotype.

This clonotype originated in a woman between 50 and 59 years old with non-small cell lung cancer. This chain links TRBV20-1 with TRBJ1-4, with D perhaps TRBD1 (5 bases). The material sequenced was lung tumor tissue. CDR3 in amino acids: CSARPPGLPEKLFF. For the CDR3, the DNA is TGCAGTGCTAGACCCCCGGGACTCCCGGAAAAACTGTTTTTT.